This is a list of T cell receptor beta chains from one sample in a study of shared clonotypes between healthy human individuals. TCRdb's copy holds only in-frame clones and misses some; the assay was immunoSEQ multiplex PCR. The data show almost 700,000 clones, about 92% seen once. Sequences were obtained from naive CD8+ T cells sorted from blood. The receptor source for this set is a man aged 25 to 40 in good health. Both conserved end residues are part of each CDR3. Clone size is stated in some rows and not others, as once, few, many or a class when expanded.

clone size	V gene	J gene	CDR3 protein
NA	TRBV27	TRBJ1-2	CASSTTGVENTF
NA	TRBV5-6	TRBJ2-2	CASSLLLRGRTGELFF
few	TRBV5-6	TRBJ1-5	CASSLYNQPQHF
few	TRBV19	TRBJ2-1	CASSPSGSSYNEQFF
once	TRBV6-1	TRBJ2-7	CASSEVVGGYEQYF
NA	TRBV5-8	TRBJ2-7	CASSLIRTVAGPVYEQYF
NA	TRBV5-1	TRBJ2-1	CASSFWREVDNEQFF
NA	TRBV15	TRBJ2-1	CATSRVYEQFF
NA	TRBV6-5	TRBJ2-1	CASSKLAGGNNEQFF
NA	TRBV6-5	TRBJ2-1	CASSYSGPSNEQFF
NA	TRBV7-7	TRBJ2-1	CASSLGGSPYNEQFF
NA	TRBV5-6	TRBJ1-2	CASQPTRSRDLYGYTF
NA	TRBV13	TRBJ2-3	CASSYAGSAITSTDTQYF
NA	TRBV21-1	TRBJ2-3	CASSRQGADTQYF
NA	TRBV4-3	TRBJ1-5	CASSQDGNQPQHF
NA	TRBV29-1	TRBJ2-6	CSVKSSLVVLTF
once	TRBV6-1	TRBJ2-7	CASSDLANEQYF
NA	TRBV7-9	TRBJ2-1	CASTNRGRGYNEQFF
NA	TRBV28	TRBJ2-7	CASSDREATYEQYF
NA	TRBV9	TRBJ2-1	CASSPAGTTLNEQFF
NA	TRBV6-1	TRBJ1-4	CASSEVRDLEKLFF
NA	TRBV12-1	TRBJ1-1	CASSARGPRGSEAFF
NA	TRBV5-4	TRBJ1-1	CASSLEQGEAFF
NA	TRBV13	TRBJ1-1	CASSSQPEAITEAFF
NA	TRBV19	TRBJ2-3	CASSLTSGRASSQDTQYF
once	TRBV21-1	TRBJ2-1	CAGGPNEQFF
NA	TRBV19	TRBJ1-5	CASSKGAGNQPQHF
NA	TRBV7-9	TRBJ2-7	CASSLWGPGEQYF
once	TRBV7-6	TRBJ2-7	CASSWGLAGPSSYEQYF
once	TRBV28	TRBJ2-7	CASSLTGNTYEQYF
NA	TRBV25-1	TRBJ2-1	CASTPGTIYNEQFF
NA	TRBV4-3	TRBJ2-5	CASSLETQETQYF
NA	TRBV6-5	TRBJ1-2	CASRALGYGYTF
NA	TRBV5-6	TRBJ2-7	CASSQWDREHEQYF
NA	TRBV5-1	TRBJ1-1	CASSPWDRGFGYTEAFF
NA	TRBV27	TRBJ1-2	CASSSGRGEYGYTF
NA	TRBV7-9	TRBJ2-7	CASSEGGFPYEQYF
NA	TRBV29-1	TRBJ2-1	CSVELIQRAYNEQFF
once	TRBV6-5	TRBJ2-1	CASSYSTLASQFF
NA	TRBV9	TRBJ2-1	CASSGTGEWYNEQFF